This entry lists 18 T cell receptor beta chains sequenced from one sample in a study of T cell responses to AZD1222 COVID-19 vaccine. Sequencing was performed with immunoSEQ multiplex PCR; in TCRdb, only in-frame clones are kept and a portion is missing. The sample has around 190,000 clones, about 86% seen once. The sequencing used peripheral blood, collected 28 days after the second AZD1222 dose. The receptors originated from an adult who received the AZD1222 COVID-19 vaccine.

This clone has only a few counts. The rearrangement links TRBV24-1 to TRBJ2-7; 7 nucleotides line up with TRBD1. The CDR3 is made up of 12 amino acids. Germline trimming cut 11 bases from V and 2 bases from J; bases unmatched to any gene: 5. Germline V lookup: CDR1 KGHDR, CDR2 SFDVKD. CDR3 amino acids: CANRQGAYEQYF. CDR3 nucleotides: TGTGCCAACCGGCAGGGGGCCTACGAGCAGTACTTC.

This clone is a singleton in its sample. For the CDR3, the DNA is TGTGCCAGCAGCAAGGGACAGGGGAGGAACACTGAAGCTTTCTTT. Amino acids: CASSKGQGRNTEAFF. The chain combines TRBV7-8 with TRBJ1-1; 10 nucleotides agree with TRBD1. The CDR3 spans 15 residues. The V gene end was trimmed by 5 bases and the J gene end by 1 base; junction bases not matched to a gene: 4. The germline V gene has CDR1 SGHVS and CDR2 FQNEAQ.

The rearrangement joins TRBV30 to TRBJ1-3; a possible D gene is TRBD1 (6 bases). Between the trimmed V and J ends, which lost 4 bases and 0 bases, there was a span of 10 bases. Germline CDR1 is GTSNPN and CDR2 is SVGIG (reference sequence). The CDR3 extends over 14 amino acids. CDR3: CAWTIRGSGNTIYF. The CDR3, as DNA: TGTGCCTGGACCATCAGGGGCTCTGGAAACACCATATATTTT.

The rearrangement uses TRBV7-2 and TRBJ1-5; no clear D. Trimming took 2 bases from V and 9 from J, leaving 8 bases between them. Germline assignment: CDR1 SGHTA and CDR2 FQGNSA. This CDR3 is 12 amino acids long. The CDR3 DNA follows: TGTGCCAGCAGCTTAAGGGATTGGCCCCAGCATTTT. It codes for CASSLRDWPQHF.

The chain links TRBV5-1 to TRBJ2-7; the match to TRBD1 covers 8 bases. Germline CDR1 SGHRS, CDR2 YFSETQ. J gave up 3 bases and V 4 bases, and 3 bases lay outside the gene matches. The CDR3 has 13 residues. The CDR3 protein is CASSLDRGYEQYF. CDR3 DNA sequence: TGCGCCAGCAGCCTCGACAGGGGCTACGAGCAGTACTTC.

The chain is built from TRBV28 and TRBJ2-7; TRBD2 matches at 11 bases. CDR3 length equals 15 residues. Germline V gene sequence: CDR1 MDHEN, CDR2 SYDVKM. Trimming removed 2 bases from V and 7 bases from J; junction bases left unmatched: 7. The CDR3 sequence: CASSLPKLAGDEQYF. In DNA, the CDR3 is TGTGCCAGCAGTTTACCGAAACTAGCGGGGGATGAGCAGTACTTC.

The V gene is TRBV28, the J gene TRBJ1-5; possible D gene TRBD1, 5 bases. The CDR3 runs 14 residues. V was trimmed by 6 bases and J by 2 bases, leaving 11 bases between them. Germline CDR1 is MDHEN and CDR2 is SYDVKM. The CDR3 nucleotides read TGTGCCAGCAGCCCGGGGCAGGGCAATCAGCCCCAGCATTTT. This translates into CASSPGQGNQPQHF.

This chain uses TRBV27 with TRBJ2-7, with TRBD1 matching 11 bases. The CDR3 loop spans 17 amino acids. The V and J ends lost 2 bases and 5 bases, in that order; junction bases with no gene match: 11. From germline, CDR1 is MNHEY and CDR2 SMNVEV (reference sequence). The CDR3 here is CASSLRKTDRGPNEQYF. In nucleotides, the CDR3 is TGTGCCAGCAGTTTAAGAAAGACGGACAGGGGGCCTAACGAGCAGTACTTC.

The chain has TRBV29-1 and TRBJ1-3, with 7 bases aligning to TRBD1. The germline V gene has CDR1 SQVTM and CDR2 ANQGSEA. V lost 3 bases to trimming and J lost 5 bases; unmatched junction nucleotides: 4. This CDR3 contains 13 residues. CDR3 bases: TGCAGCGTTGAGCACAGGGGTCGAAACACCATATATTTT. Translated: CSVEHRGRNTIYF.

The chain joins TRBV7-8 to TRBJ2-7; TRBD1 is a possible D gene (6 bases). The CDR3 length is 14 residues. The germline gives CDR1 SGHVS, CDR2 FQNEAQ. Trimming removed 5 bases at V and 0 bases at J, with 11 bases between. The CDR3 DNA follows: TGTGCCAGCAGCCCCTCGACAGGCTCCTACGAGCAGTACTTC. Its protein is CASSPSTGSYEQYF.

J is TRBJ1-6 and V is TRBV5-1; TRBD1 matches 9 bases. Per germline, CDR1 SGHRS and CDR2 YFSETQ. The ends lost 7 bases at V and 7 bases at J; junction bases unmatched: 3. The CDR3 is 13 amino acids. The CDR3: CASGQGPNSPLHF. The CDR3 DNA is TGCGCCAGCGGACAGGGGCCAAATTCACCCCTCCACTTT.

The chain links TRBV7-8 to TRBJ1-5; 9 positions agree with TRBD1. Germline CDR1 and CDR2: SGHVS and FQNEAQ. Losses at the gene ends were 10 bases for V and 4 bases for J; bases not matched to a gene: 5. CDR3 length: 13 amino acids. For the CDR3, the DNA is TGTGCCACCTCGGGACAGGGAAATCAGCCCCAGCATTTT. Residues: CATSGQGNQPQHF.

V is TRBV9 and J is TRBJ2-3, with D perhaps matching TRBD2 (5 bases). Germline V lookup: CDR1 SGDLS, CDR2 YYNGEE. Trimming took off 0 bases at V and 6 bases at J, with 17 bases between the two ends. The CDR3 contains 16 residues. CDR3 in DNA: TGTGCCAGCAGCGTAGGTGGGAGTGCCCCCGGGGATACGCAGTATTTT. It encodes CASSVGGSAPGDTQYF. The whole variable domain, remainder taken from reference TRBV9 and TRBJ2-3, is DSGVTQTPKHLITATGQRVTLRCSPRSGDLSVYWYQQSLDQGLQFLIQYYNGEERAKGNILERFSAQQFPDLHSELNLSSLELGDSALYFCASSVGGSAPGDTQYFGPGTRLTVL.

J is TRBJ2-1 and V is TRBV5-4; 7 positions match TRBD1. The CDR3 has 15 residues. J gave up 6 bases and V 0 bases, and 6 bases lay outside the gene matches. Germline V gene lookup returns CDR1 SGHNT and CDR2 YYREEE (reference sequence). The CDR3 region is CASSLDRGIVNEQFF. CDR3 sequence (DNA): TGTGCCAGCAGCTTGGACAGGGGAATCGTCAATGAGCAGTTCTTC.

The chain employs TRBV7-8 and TRBJ2-7; the D call may be TRBD1 or TRBD2 (5 bases each). V shed 5 bases and J shed 1 base, with 12 bases lying between them. The germline V gene encodes CDR1 SGHVS and CDR2 FQNEAQ. This CDR3 region has 14 residues. The CDR3 DNA reads TGTGCCAGCAGCCCGGGACGATTTTCCTACGAGCAGTACTTC. This gives the protein CASSPGRFSYEQYF.

This sequence joins TRBV7-9 and TRBJ2-1; D possibly uses TRBD1 or TRBD2 (6 bases each). Looked up from germline, CDR1 is SEHNR and CDR2 is FQNEAQ (reference sequence). V lost 2 bases, J lost 8 bases, and 13 bases lay in between. CDR3 size: 14 residues. The CDR3 DNA sequence: TGTGCCAGCAGCTTATTAGAAGGGGGGTATGAGCAGTTCTTC. Translated, it gives CASSLLEGGYEQFF.

The V gene is TRBV6-5, the J gene TRBJ1-6; a possible D gene is TRBD1 (6 bases). V was cut by 7 bases and J by 8 bases, with 12 bases left in between. Germline V gives CDR1 MNHEY, CDR2 SVGAGI. The CDR3 consists of 13 residues. The CDR3 DNA follows: TGTGCCAGCAACCGGGACAACGATTCACCCCTCCACTTT. It specifies CASNRDNDSPLHF.

This chain joins TRBV19 and TRBJ2-3; D might be TRBD1 (5 bases). Germline lookup yields CDR1 LNHDA and CDR2 SQIVND (reference sequence). V lost 7 bases, J lost 0 bases, and 8 bases lay in between. The CDR3 consists of 13 residues. The CDR3, as DNA: TGTGCCAGTACCCAGGGCAGCACAGATACGCAGTATTTT. Amino acids: CASTQGSTDTQYF.